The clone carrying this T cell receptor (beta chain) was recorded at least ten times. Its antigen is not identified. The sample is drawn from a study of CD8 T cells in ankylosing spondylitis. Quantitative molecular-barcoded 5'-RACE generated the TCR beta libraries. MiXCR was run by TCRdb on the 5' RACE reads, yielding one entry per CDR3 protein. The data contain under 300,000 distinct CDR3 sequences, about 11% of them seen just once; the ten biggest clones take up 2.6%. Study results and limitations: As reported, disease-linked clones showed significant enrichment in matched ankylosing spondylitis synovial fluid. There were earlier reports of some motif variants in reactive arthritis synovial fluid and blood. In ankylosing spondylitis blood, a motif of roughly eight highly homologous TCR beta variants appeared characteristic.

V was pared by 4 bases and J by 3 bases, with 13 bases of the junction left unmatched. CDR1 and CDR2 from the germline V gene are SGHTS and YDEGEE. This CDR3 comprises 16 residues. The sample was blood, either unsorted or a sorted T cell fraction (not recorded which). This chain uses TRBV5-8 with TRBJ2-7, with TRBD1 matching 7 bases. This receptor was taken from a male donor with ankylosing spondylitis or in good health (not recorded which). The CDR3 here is CASSGPGTASYYEQYF. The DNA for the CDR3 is TGTGCCAGCAGCGGCCCCGGGACAGCCAGTTACTACGAGCAGTACTTC.